These 7 T cell receptor beta chains were all obtained from the same sample, sequenced in a study of follicular helper T cells after annual influenza vaccination. Time point described: 2015-2016 season, 7 days after influenza vaccination. TCRdb's table, derived via immunoSEQ multiplex PCR, lists solely in-frame clones and lacks some. The table lists some 6,900 clones, 80% to 90% of them singletons. The material sequenced was CXCR5- memory CD4+ T cells sorted from blood, taken 7 days after influenza vaccination. The origin of the receptors is an adult who received the influenza vaccine.

This chain links TRBV29-1 with TRBJ2-3; TRBD1 matches at 7 bases. The V segment lost 7 bases and the J segment 5 bases; nucleotides outside the gene matches: 9. This CDR3 has 13 residues. CDR1 is SQVTM, CDR2 ANQGSEA, per germline. CDR3: CSGGTAQGDTQYF. The CDR3 DNA is TGCAGCGGTGGGACAGCCCAGGGAGATACGCAGTATTTT.

This clone was counted once. The chain links TRBV11-2 to TRBJ2-7; TRBD2 agrees at 9 bases. CDR3 length: 15 amino acids. The V and J ends lost 1 base and 0 bases, in that order; junction bases with no gene match: 1. Germline CDR1 and CDR2: SGHAT and FQNNGV. CDR3 DNA sequence: TGTGCCAGCAGCTTAGGTAGCGGGAGCTCCTACGAGCAGTACTTC. Translation gives CASSLGSGSSYEQYF.

The V gene is TRBV6-5, the J gene TRBJ1-1, with D perhaps matching TRBD1 (5 bases). The V and J ends lost 6 bases and 3 bases respectively, with 11 bases between them. CDR1 is MNHEY and CDR2 is SVGAGI in the germline V gene. The CDR3 loop spans 13 amino acids. The CDR3 sequence: CASSRGGDTEAFF. The CDR3 DNA reads as TGTGCCAGCAGCCGAGGAGGGGACACTGAAGCTTTCTTT.

The CDR3 sequence is CASSGQSGLHNEQFF. The CDR3 nucleotides read TGTGCCAGCAGTGGTCAATCGGGGCTCCACAATGAGCAGTTCTTC. This chain connects TRBV2 to TRBJ2-1; D is perhaps TRBD1 or TRBD2 (5 bases each). The germline V and J ends were trimmed by 4 bases and 5 bases, with 15 bases remaining between them. The CDR3 loop spans 15 amino acids. Germline loops: CDR1 SNHLY, CDR2 FYNNEI.

CDR3 sequence: CASSSPGVNIQYF. As DNA, the CDR3 is TGTGCCAGCAGCAGTCCGGGGGTAAACATTCAGTACTTC. The gene calls are TRBV11-3 and TRBJ2-4; TRBD2 is a possible D gene (6 bases). This CDR3 spans 13 amino acids. V gave up 5 bases and J gave up 6 bases, with 11 bases separating them. Germline V gene data show CDR1 as SGHNT and CDR2 as YENEEA.

This rearrangement joins TRBV4-2 to TRBJ2-5; 10 bases are shared with TRBD1. Germline V lookup: CDR1 LGHNA, CDR2 YNFKEQ. The CDR3 sequence is 15 residues long. After removal of 5 bases from V and 5 bases from J, the junction contained 8 bases not matched to a gene. The DNA of the CDR3 is TGTGCCAGCAGCGCACGGGACAGGGGTATTGAGACCCAGTACTTC. Translating it yields CASSARDRGIETQYF.

The gene calls are TRBV5-1 and TRBJ1-1, with 10 positions matching TRBD1. The CDR3 covers 16 residues. Trimming at V came to 0 bases and at J to 1 base, leaving 3 bases not matched to a gene. The germline CDR1 and CDR2 sequences are SGHRS and YFSETQ. The CDR3 loop is CASSLGGTGANTEAFF. The CDR3 DNA reads TGCGCCAGCAGCTTGGGAGGGACAGGGGCGAACACTGAAGCTTTCTTT.